The 21 T cell receptor beta chains reported below all come from one sample, sequenced in a study of cytomegalovirus exposure and HLA in healthy donors. Use of 60 Vbeta and 13 Jbeta primers characterized the PCR. The table came from immunoSEQ multiplex PCR; TCRdb's copy has only in-frame clones and leaves some out. The profile covers 83,000 or so clones, with 75% to 85% appearing a single time and approximately 15% taken by the ten largest. Source material: PBMCs. The receptors were gathered from a woman between 40 and 55 years old in good health and CMV-seropositive.

This clone has just one count. The chain carries TRBV6-5 and TRBJ2-7, with 10 bases identical to TRBD2. V lost 2 bases and J lost 4; bases outside the gene matches: 8. Germline CDR1 is MNHEY and CDR2 is SVGAGI. The CDR3 sequence is 16 residues long. CDR3 coding DNA: TGTGCCAGCAGTTACGCTTCTAGCGGGAGCGGGTACGAGCAGTACTTC. Translation: CASSYASSGSGYEQYF.

The chain's CDR3 is CASRAAGGDLDTQYF. CDR3 nucleotide sequence: TGCGCCAGCAGGGCTGCGGGAGGAGATCTAGATACGCAGTATTTT. J is TRBJ2-3 and V is TRBV5-1; 8 positions match TRBD2. The germline gives CDR1 SGHRS, CDR2 YFSETQ. V trimming: 5 bases; J trimming: 5 bases; junction bases outside the gene matches: 10. This CDR3 spans 15 amino acids.

V is TRBV6-5 and J is TRBJ1-2, with 9 bases fitting TRBD1. With V trimmed by 6 bases and J by 8 bases, 7 bases remained unmatched. Germline CDR1 reads MNHEY; CDR2 reads SVGAGI. The CDR3 has 13 amino acids. CDR3 bases: TGTGCCAGCAGGGACAGGGACAGGGACGGCTACACCTTC. It encodes CASRDRDRDGYTF.

This chain joins TRBV6-1 and TRBJ1-2; no reliable D call. With 5 bases removed from V and 4 bases from J, the gap between germline ends came to 14 bases. This CDR3 has 14 residues. The germline CDR1 and CDR2 sequences are MNHNS and SASEGT. CDR3 loop: CASSHGGPPYGYTF. CDR3 coding DNA: TGTGCCAGCAGTCACGGAGGGCCTCCCTATGGCTACACCTTC.

The rearrangement links TRBV7-9 to TRBJ2-4; 7 bases are shared with TRBD1. This CDR3 region has 11 residues. The germline V gene encodes CDR1 SEHNR and CDR2 FQNEAQ (reference sequence). V was clipped by 4 bases and J by 12 bases; unmatched bases: 3. The CDR3 DNA is TGTGCCAGCAGCTACCAGGGGGATCAGTACTTC. It is translated as CASSYQGDQYF. Full variable domain (rest looked up from reference TRBV7-9 and TRBJ2-4): DTGVSQNPRHKITKRGQNVTFRCDPISEHNRLYWYRQTLGQGPEFLTYFQNEAQLEKSRLLSDRFSAERPKGSFSTLEIQRTEQGDSAMYLCASSYQGDQYFGAGTRLSVL.

The chain couples TRBV4-2 to TRBJ1-5; 8 nucleotides match TRBD1. The junction had 6 bases not matched to a gene; V was cut back by 3 bases and J by 5 bases. The CDR3 is 15 residues long. The V gene's germline CDR1 is LGHNA and CDR2 YNFKEQ. The CDR3 is CASSQPGQGYQPQHF. The CDR3 DNA follows: TGTGCCAGCAGCCAGCCTGGACAGGGTTATCAGCCCCAGCATTTT.

Note on this clone: Other DNA variants within this sample encode the same CDR3. This chain links TRBV18 with TRBJ1-2, with a possible D match to TRBD1 (6 bases). This CDR3 has 15 residues. V lost 3 bases and J 1 base, leaving 12 bases between the germline ends. CDR1 is KGHSH, CDR2 LQKENI, per germline. In DNA, the CDR3 is TGTGCCAGCTCACCTGCACAGGGAAGTAACTATGGCTACACCTTC. Protein sequence: CASSPAQGSNYGYTF.

The V call is TRBV7-2, the J call TRBJ2-7; the D is unclear. Trimming took off 3 bases at V and 0 bases at J, with 12 bases between the two ends. The CDR3 length is 15 residues. The germline V gene encodes CDR1 SGHTA and CDR2 FQGNSA. CDR3 sequence reads: CASSLGAVISYEQYF. CDR3 DNA: TGTGCCAGCAGCTTGGGCGCAGTAATCTCCTACGAGCAGTACTTC.

The rearrangement links TRBV13 to TRBJ1-5, with TRBD1 identical over 7 bases. This CDR3 region has 15 residues. Germline CDR1 reads PRHDT; CDR2 reads FYEKMQ (reference sequence). V lost 0 bases to trimming and J lost 4 bases; unmatched junction nucleotides: 3. DNA of the CDR3: TGTGCCAGCAGCTTAGGCCAGGGGGAGAATCAGCCCCAGCATTTT. Translation gives CASSLGQGENQPQHF.

This clone is a singleton in its sample. The chain combines TRBV28 with TRBJ2-5; a weak D match, TRBD2 (6 bases). The CDR3 is 15 residues long. V gave up 3 bases and J gave up 2 bases, with 13 bases separating them. Germline CDR1 and CDR2: MDHEN and SYDVKM. CDR3 sequence (DNA): TGTGCCAGCAGTTTTTCAGGAGGGCCTCAAGAGACCCAGTACTTC. Translating it yields CASSFSGGPQETQYF.

V gene TRBV7-2 combines with J gene TRBJ1-1, with D perhaps TRBD1 (5 bases). CDR1 and CDR2 from the germline V gene are SGHTA and FQGNSA. Trimming removed 1 base from V and 5 bases from J, with 14 bases in between. This CDR3 has 15 residues. The CDR3: CASSLVLGGGTEAFF. CDR3 DNA: TGTGCCAGCAGCTTAGTTCTGGGGGGAGGGACTGAAGCTTTCTTT.

The chain carries TRBV25-1 and TRBJ1-6, with D unclear. This CDR3 region has 13 residues. Germline CDR1 MGHDK, CDR2 SYGVNS. V gave up 1 base and J gave up 10 bases, with 8 bases separating them. Written as DNA, the CDR3 is TGTGCCAGCAGTGAATGGGCAGGCTCACCCCTCCACTTT. Its protein is CASSEWAGSPLHF. The full variable domain, with the rest looked up from reference TRBV25-1 and TRBJ1-6, is EADIYQTPRYLVIGTGKKITLECSQTMGHDKMYWYQQDPGMELHLIHYSYGVNSTEKGDLSSESTVSRIRTEHFPLTLESARPSHTSQYLCASSEWAGSPLHFGNGTRLTVT.

This chain connects TRBV6-5 to TRBJ1-3; 10 positions match TRBD1. The CDR3 totals 15 residues. Trimming removed 2 bases from V and 4 bases from J; junction bases left unmatched: 2. Germline CDR1 and CDR2: MNHEY and SVGAGI. CDR3 sequence reads: CASSYDRGQGNTIYF. The CDR3 DNA sequence: TGTGCCAGCAGTTACGACAGGGGGCAAGGAAACACCATATATTTT.

This clone was recorded a few times. The chain combines TRBV6-5 with TRBJ1-3; 10 positions agree with TRBD1. Germline V gene sequence: CDR1 MNHEY, CDR2 SVGAGI. Germline trimming cut 0 bases from V and 3 bases from J; bases unmatched to any gene: 2. The CDR3 totals 16 residues. CDR3 in DNA: TGTGCCAGCAGTTACTCGGGACAGGGGCATGGAAACACCATATATTTT. It specifies CASSYSGQGHGNTIYF.

The J gene is TRBJ1-2, the V gene TRBV18, with D unresolved. CDR1 is KGHSH and CDR2 is LQKENI in the germline V gene. V was pared by 3 bases and J by 4 bases, with 18 bases between. The CDR3 extends over 16 amino acids. The CDR3: CASSPPQRGNSYGYTF. CDR3 DNA sequence: TGTGCCAGCTCACCTCCGCAGCGAGGGAACTCCTATGGCTACACCTTC.

This sequence joins TRBV5-5 and TRBJ1-6, with D tentatively TRBD1 (6 bases). The CDR3 has 16 amino acids. The V end was cut by 5 bases, the J end by 4 bases, with 16 bases between. Germline V lookup: CDR1 SGHKS, CDR2 YYEKEE (reference sequence). The CDR3 nucleotides read TGTGCCAGCAGTTTCCACGGACAGATATATAATTCACCCCTCCACTTT. Its protein is CASSFHGQIYNSPLHF. Complete variable domain (other parts from reference TRBV5-5 and TRBJ1-6): DAGVTQSPTHLIKTRGQQVTLRCSPISGHKSVSWYQQVLGQGPQFIFQYYEKEERGRGNFPDRFSARQFPNYSSELNVNALLLGDSALYLCASSFHGQIYNSPLHFGNGTRLTVT.

V and J are TRBV7-9 and TRBJ1-2; weak D call: TRBD1 (5 bases). Per germline, CDR1 SEHNR and CDR2 FQNEAQ (reference sequence). This CDR3 region has 12 residues. Trimming left V 4 bases short and J 5 bases short, with 8 bases between. CDR3 nucleotides: TGTGCCAGCAGCTCGCAGGGATATGGCTACACCTTC. Protein sequence: CASSSQGYGYTF. Based on the CDR3 plus reference TRBV7-9 and TRBJ1-2, the full variable domain is DTGVSQNPRHKITKRGQNVTFRCDPISEHNRLYWYRQTLGQGPEFLTYFQNEAQLEKSRLLSDRFSAERPKGSFSTLEIQRTEQGDSAMYLCASSSQGYGYTFGSGTRLTVV.

The rearrangement uses TRBV29-1 and TRBJ2-7; 7 nucleotides align to TRBD2. The V gene's germline CDR1 is SQVTM and CDR2 ANQGSEA. The J segment lost 11 bases and the V segment lost 0 bases, leaving 13 bases of the junction unmatched. The CDR3 consists of 14 residues. The CDR3 region is CSVEDRQGRVSKYF. CDR3 sequence (DNA): TGCAGCGTTGAAGATAGGCAAGGGAGGGTTAGTAAGTACTTC.

This clone was observed once. The chain uses TRBV12-5 and TRBJ2-5; the match to TRBD1 covers 9 bases. CDR1 is LGHNT, CDR2 FRNRAP, per germline. Trimming took 4 bases from V and 4 from J; bases not matched to a gene: 13. CDR3 length: 17 residues. The CDR3 here is CASGSTSGTGSLETQYF. The CDR3 nucleotides are TGTGCTAGTGGTTCAACCTCCGGGACAGGGTCTTTAGAGACCCAGTACTTC.

This clone was seen just once. The rearrangement uses TRBV4-1 and TRBJ2-5, with TRBD1 as a possible D gene (6 bases). Germline loops: CDR1 MGHRA, CDR2 YSYEKL. V was trimmed by 3 bases and J by 5 bases, leaving 16 bases between them. The CDR3 contains 15 residues. CDR3 sequence (DNA): TGCGCCAGCAGCCACCTGGACAGTATCAGGGAGACCCAGTACTTC. Protein product: CASSHLDSIRETQYF.

The CDR3 is CASSLESQYEQYF. In nucleotides, the CDR3 is TGTGCCAGCAGCTTAGAAAGCCAATACGAGCAGTACTTC. The chain has TRBV7-3 and TRBJ2-5, with unresolved D. With the DNA end fitting TRBJ2-7 better, the J assignment may be wrong. This CDR3 is built from 13 residues. Germline CDR1 SGHTA, CDR2 FQGTGA.